Below are 18 T cell receptor beta chains sequenced from a single sample in a study of early T cells in non-severe SARS-CoV-2 infection. TCRdb itself ran the 5' RACE reads through MiXCR, one entry per CDR3 protein. The sample consists of roughly 88,000 distinct CDR3 sequences, around 13% of them appearing once. Sample: whole blood. These receptor sequences come from an adult who was a healthcare worker with PCR-confirmed SARS-CoV-2 infection or an uninfected control (not recorded which).

This clonotype was seen repeatedly, ten times or more. V gene TRBV7-9 combines with J gene TRBJ2-5; no reliable D call. The CDR3 spans 14 residues. The V gene lost 3 bases and the J gene lost 5 bases, with 13 bases spanning the gap. The germline gives CDR1 SEHNR, CDR2 FQNEAQ (reference sequence). CDR3 DNA: TGTGCCAGCAGCTTGGAACGAAGACGGGAGACCCAGTACTTC. This gives the protein CASSLERRRETQYF.

This clonotype has more than one count but fewer than ten. The chain combines TRBV27 with TRBJ1-2; TRBD1 agrees at 7 bases. This CDR3 has 14 residues. Per the germline V gene, CDR1 is MNHEY and CDR2 is SMNVEV (reference sequence). Trimming at V came to 3 bases and at J to 2 bases, leaving 3 bases not matched to a gene. The CDR3 nucleotides read TGTGCCAGCAGTTTGGCAGGGGGGAACTATGGCTACACCTTC. It yields the protein CASSLAGGNYGYTF.

In its sample, this clonotype was seen a few times. The J gene is TRBJ1-5, the V gene TRBV2, with D maybe TRBD1 (5 bases). The CDR3 consists of 12 residues. Between the trimmed V and J ends, which lost 6 bases and 6 bases, there was a span of 9 bases. Germline V lookup: CDR1 SNHLY, CDR2 FYNNEI. The CDR3 reads CASRAGTQPQHF. The CDR3 coding sequence is TGTGCCAGCAGGGCAGGGACTCAGCCCCAGCATTTT.

This chain joins TRBV7-9 and TRBJ2-7; D is perhaps TRBD2 (6 bases). This CDR3 is 14 amino acids long. The V gene's germline CDR1 is SEHNR and CDR2 FQNEAQ (reference sequence). The V end was cut by 5 bases, the J end by 4 bases, with 15 bases between. The CDR3 is CASSAESGPYEQYF. CDR3 DNA: TGTGCCAGCAGCGCCGAAAGCGGGCCTTACGAGCAGTACTTC.

V usage is TRBV28 and J usage is TRBJ2-3; no reliable D call. This CDR3 is built from 13 residues. The germline CDR1 and CDR2 sequences are MDHEN and SYDVKM. The V end lost 6 bases, the J end lost 6 bases, and 13 bases lay between the germline ends. In DNA form, the CDR3 reads TGTGCCAGCAGGGCTGGGGTCTGGGATACGCAGTATTTT. It encodes CASRAGVWDTQYF.

The chain carries TRBV20-1 and TRBJ1-1; perhaps TRBD1 as D (6 bases). V shed 3 bases and J shed 4 bases, with 12 bases lying between them. The CDR3 extends over 13 amino acids. From germline, CDR1 is DFQATT and CDR2 SNEGSKA (reference sequence). This CDR3 is CSAREQGSTEAFF. CDR3 DNA sequence: TGCAGTGCTAGGGAGCAGGGGAGCACTGAAGCTTTCTTT.

This clonotype was counted at least ten times. J is TRBJ2-3 and V is TRBV28; the D call may be TRBD1 or TRBD2 (6 bases each). Per germline, CDR1 MDHEN and CDR2 SYDVKM. V lost 1 base to trimming and J lost 0 bases, with 8 bases between them. The CDR3 contains 15 residues. Written as DNA, the CDR3 is TGTGCCAGCAGTTTATCGGGGGCTAGCACAGATACGCAGTATTTT. Translating gives CASSLSGASTDTQYF.

V usage is TRBV7-2 and J usage is TRBJ2-1; D is perhaps TRBD1 or TRBD2 (7 bases each). Trimming left V 7 bases short and J 4 bases short, with 17 bases between. The CDR3 spans 15 residues. CDR1 is SGHTA and CDR2 is FQGNSA in the germline V gene. The CDR3 nucleotides read TGTGCCAGCAACGCCAGGGGGGGACCATACAATGAGCAGTTCTTC. Translating it yields CASNARGGPYNEQFF. Full variable domain (missing parts from reference TRBV7-2 and TRBJ2-1): GAGVSQSPSNKVTEKGKDVELRCDPISGHTALYWYRQSLGQGLEFLIYFQGNSAPDKSGLPSDRFSAERTGGSVSTLTIQRTQQEDSAVYLCASNARGGPYNEQFFGPGTRLTVL.

The table lists this clonotype with many counts. The rearrangement links TRBV2 to TRBJ1-1; perhaps TRBD1 as D (5 bases). Germline values: CDR1 SNHLY, CDR2 FYNNEI. The germline V and J ends were trimmed by 7 bases and 3 bases, with 18 bases remaining between them. This CDR3 spans 15 amino acids. The CDR3 protein is CASTRDGFRDTEAFF. The CDR3 DNA reads TGTGCCAGCACTAGGGACGGCTTTAGGGACACTGAAGCTTTCTTT. Variable domain in full (rest from reference TRBV2 and TRBJ1-1): EPEVTQTPSHQVTQMGQEVILRCVPISNHLYFYWYRQILGQKVEFLVSFYNNEISEKSEIFDDQFSVERPDGSNFTLKIRSTKLEDSAMYFCASTRDGFRDTEAFFGQGTRLTVV.

This clonotype was seen many times. V and J are TRBV4-2 and TRBJ2-1; possibly TRBD2 for D (6 bases). Germline V gives CDR1 LGHNA, CDR2 YNFKEQ. V was clipped by 0 bases and J by 2 bases, with 11 bases between them. The CDR3 consists of 16 residues. CDR3 in DNA: TGTGCCAGCAGCCAAGATGGCGGGGCGCCCTACAATGAGCAGTTCTTC. It translates to CASSQDGGAPYNEQFF.

The DNA for the CDR3 is TGTGCCACCAATCCGGGACTAGGTATAGATACGCAGTATTTT. This codes for CATNPGLGIDTQYF. The V gene is TRBV27, the J gene TRBJ2-3, with 8 bases fitting TRBD2. The CDR3 totals 14 residues. Per the germline V gene, CDR1 is MNHEY and CDR2 is SMNVEV (reference sequence). Trimming removed 10 bases from V and 5 bases from J; junction bases left unmatched: 11.

This clonotype has only a few counts. The chain recombines TRBV20-1 with TRBJ1-2; possibly TRBD1 for D (5 bases). Germline V CDR1 and CDR2: DFQATT, SNEGSKA (reference sequence). The V end lost 5 bases, the J end lost 0 bases, and 13 bases lay between the germline ends. There are 14 residues in the CDR3. Here the CDR3 reads CSAVRDGANYGYTF. The CDR3 region has the DNA TGCAGTGCTGTTCGGGACGGAGCTAACTATGGCTACACCTTC.

This clonotype occurred a few times. The chain is built from TRBV7-9 and TRBJ1-2; perhaps TRBD1 as D (5 bases). The CDR3 consists of 12 residues. The germline V gene has CDR1 SEHNR and CDR2 FQNEAQ (reference sequence). V gave up 4 bases and J gave up 5 bases, with 8 bases separating them. In nucleotides, the CDR3 is TGTGCCAGCAGCTCGACAGAATATGGCTACACCTTC. Its protein product is CASSSTEYGYTF.

This clonotype was counted between two and nine times. V is TRBV7-9 and J is TRBJ1-4; TRBD1 is a possible D gene (6 bases). Germline values: CDR1 SEHNR, CDR2 FQNEAQ (reference sequence). V lost 4 bases and J lost 4, with 10 bases in between. This CDR3 is built from 14 residues. The CDR3 DNA reads TGTGCCAGCAGCTACCAGGGGTATAATGAAAAACTGTTTTTT. Encoded protein: CASSYQGYNEKLFF.

This clonotype was seen ten or more times. The J gene is TRBJ1-6, the V gene TRBV7-9; TRBD1 might be the D (6 bases). This CDR3 has 16 residues. Deletions cut 2 bases from V and 6 bases from J, with 14 bases between. Germline V gene lookup returns CDR1 SEHNR and CDR2 FQNEAQ (reference sequence). CDR3 nucleotides: TGTGCCAGCAGCTTATTCGCAGGGGCGCCTAATTCACCCCTCCACTTT. Translation gives CASSLFAGAPNSPLHF.

The chain couples TRBV7-9 to TRBJ1-6, with a possible D match to TRBD1 (6 bases). The V gene's germline CDR1 is SEHNR and CDR2 FQNEAQ (reference sequence). The V and J ends lost 5 bases and 2 bases respectively, with 16 bases between them. CDR3 size: 17 residues. The DNA of the CDR3 is TGTGCCAGCAGCGGACCCCCAGGGGCCCCCTATAATTCACCCCTCCACTTT. Translation gives CASSGPPGAPYNSPLHF.

V and J are TRBV25-1 and TRBJ1-1; D is unclear. The CDR3 is 14 amino acids. Trimming cost V 0 bases and J 1 base, with 6 bases left between them. Germline CDR1 reads MGHDK; CDR2 reads SYGVNS. CDR3 protein: CASSEYTTNTEAFF. The CDR3 bases are TGTGCCAGCAGTGAATATACGACGAACACTGAAGCTTTCTTT.

This clonotype was seen a few times. The chain carries TRBV6-4 and TRBJ2-2; weak D call: TRBD2 (5 bases). The V and J ends lost 7 bases and 1 base respectively, with 7 bases between them. The CDR3 spans 13 residues. CDR1 is MRHNA and CDR2 is SNTAGT in the germline V gene. CDR3 sequence: CASKGGNTGELFF. The CDR3 region has the DNA TGTGCCAGCAAAGGAGGGAACACCGGGGAGCTGTTTTTT.